This T cell receptor beta chain originates from a study of patients and donors after allogeneic stem cell transplantation. CDR3 length: 12 amino acids. Per the germline V gene, CDR1 is MDHEN and CDR2 is SYDVKM. V lost 3 bases and J 4 bases, leaving 7 bases between the germline ends. This clonotype was detected only a few times. TCRdb reprocessed the RT-PCR reads with MiXCR, giving one entry per CDR3 protein. The sample yields more than 25,000 distinct CDR3 sequences, over 7% seen once. The material sequenced was blood, either unsorted or a sorted T cell fraction (not recorded which). The sequence came from a human donor who was either an allogeneic HSCT recipient or a stem cell or donor lymphocyte infusion donor (not recorded which). It is not recorded whose cells these are; they may come from a transplant donor. The chain couples TRBV28 to TRBJ2-7; D unclear. In nucleotides, the CDR3 is TGTGCCAGCAGTTTCGGAGAGTACGAGCAGTACTTC. It yields the protein CASSFGEYEQYF.